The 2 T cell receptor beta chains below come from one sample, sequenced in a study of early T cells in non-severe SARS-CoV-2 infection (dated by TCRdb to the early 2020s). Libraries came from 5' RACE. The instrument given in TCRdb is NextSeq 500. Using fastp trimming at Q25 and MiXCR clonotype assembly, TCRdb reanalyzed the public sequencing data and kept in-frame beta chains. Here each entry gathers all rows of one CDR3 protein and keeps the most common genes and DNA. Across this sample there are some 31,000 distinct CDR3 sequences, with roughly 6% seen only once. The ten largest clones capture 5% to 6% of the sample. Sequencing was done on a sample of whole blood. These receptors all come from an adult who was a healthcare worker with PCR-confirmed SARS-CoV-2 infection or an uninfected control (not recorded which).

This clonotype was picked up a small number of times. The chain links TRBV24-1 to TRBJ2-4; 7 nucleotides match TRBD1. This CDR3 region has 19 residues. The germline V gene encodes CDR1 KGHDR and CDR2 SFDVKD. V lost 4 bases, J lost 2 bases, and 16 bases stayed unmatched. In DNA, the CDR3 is TGTGCCACCAGTGAACTCAGACAGGGAGCGGATCAGACCAAAAACATTCAGTACTTC. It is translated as CATSELRQGADQTKNIQYF.

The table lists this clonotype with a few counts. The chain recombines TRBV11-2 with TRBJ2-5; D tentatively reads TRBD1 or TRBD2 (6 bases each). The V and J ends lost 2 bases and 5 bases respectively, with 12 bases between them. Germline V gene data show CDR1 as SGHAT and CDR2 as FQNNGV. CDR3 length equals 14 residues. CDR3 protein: CASSLSGARETQYF. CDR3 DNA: TGTGCCAGCAGCTTATCGGGGGCGCGGGAGACCCAGTACTTC.